This record covers a single T cell receptor (beta chain). Its antigen is currently unknown. The data were taken from a study of OX40 agonist ivuxolimab in advanced cancers. At the level of the study: Prior anti-PD-1, anti-PD-L1 or anti-CTLA-4 therapy was allowed; 40% had some. Broader study findings: The CD4+ and CD8+ T cells in the blood had expanded clonally by week 6 at 0.1 to 3.0 mg/kg.

Repertoires were generated with immunoSEQ multiplex PCR, while TCRdb's copy carries only in-frame clones and drops some. The sample has about 70,000 clones; 85% to 90% are singletons. Samples were taken at baseline and on day 1 of cycles 4 and 7. This CDR3 is built from 15 residues. Deletions cut 4 bases from V and 0 bases from J, with 13 bases between. Germline assignment: CDR1 SQVTM and CDR2 ANQGSEA. The starting material was CD4+ or CD8+ T cells sorted from blood, obtained in a trial of the OX40 agonist ivuxolimab. The chain carries TRBV29-1 and TRBJ2-1, with D maybe TRBD1 (5 bases). The receptor's source is an adult with an advanced solid tumor such as melanoma, head and neck, liver or kidney cancer. The CDR3 nucleotides read TGCAGCGTTGGGTTAGGGGTAAGCTCCTACAATGAGCAGTTCTTC. Protein product: CSVGLGVSSYNEQFF.